A selection of T cell receptor beta chains follows, all from one sample in a study of blood T cells in healthy people across ages. TCRdb processed the 5' RACE reads anew with MiXCR; each CDR3 protein has one entry. The sample lists about 1.1 million distinct CDR3 sequences, roughly two fifths occurring once. The sample taken for sequencing was blood. Receptors originate from a man in his late teens or twenties in good health. Each CDR3 is given with its conserved first and last residue. The D gene is left open where the match is weak. Size tells how often a clone was seen (once, few, many) or the class of an expanded clone, and some rows leave it out.

v_gene	j_gene	d_gene	abundance	len	CDR3nt	CDR3aa
TRBV27	TRBJ2-3	TRBD2	-	15	TGTGCCAGCAGTTTCTGGGAGGGGCGGAAAGATACGCAGTATTTT	CASSFWEGRKDTQYF
TRBV20-1	TRBJ2-3	-	-	15	TGCAGTGCTAGAGATTCGGGGGAAAGCACAGATACACAGTATTTT	CSARDSGESTDTQYF
TRBV7-9	TRBJ1-2	-	few	13	TGTTCCTCCTCGGGGGCGGCCGGGTATGGCTACACCTTC	CSSSGAAGYGYTF
TRBV4-1	TRBJ1-6	-	-	20	TGCGCCAGCAGCCAGCGGCGGGGGAAAGTCCAAGTTCCCTATAATTCACCCCTCCACTTT	CASSQRRGKVQVPYNSPLHF
TRBV14	TRBJ2-3	-	many	13	TGTGCCAGCAGCCCCAACAGAGTAGATACGCAGTATTTT	CASSPNRVDTQYF
TRBV4-1	TRBJ1-5	-	once	17	TGCGCCAGCAGCCAAGACCGTGGTTCGGGGGGCAATCAGCCCCAGCATTTT	CASSQDRGSGGNQPQHF
TRBV29-1	TRBJ2-1	-	many	12	TGCAGCCCGTGGACAGATTACAATGAGCAGTTCTTC	CSPWTDYNEQFF
TRBV7-2	TRBJ2-5	-	few	14	TGTGCCAGCAGCTTAGTAGCTGTGAAAGAGACCCAGTACTTC	CASSLVAVKETQYF
TRBV28	TRBJ1-6	TRBD1	-	15	TGTGCCAGCAGTCCCGCCGGGACAGTTATTTCACCCCTCCACTTT	CASSPAGTVISPLHF
TRBV27	TRBJ2-2	TRBD1	-	13	TGTGCCACCCGGGACAGGAGCACCGAGGAGCTGTTTTTT	CATRDRSTEELFF
TRBV29-1	TRBJ1-2	TRBD1	-	15	TGCAGCGTTGTACCGTCGATACAGGGGTTGGAGGGCTACACCTTC	CSVVPSIQGLEGYTF
TRBV2	TRBJ1-2	-	few	15	TGTGCCAGCACTCAAAGGGAGACGGATAACTATGGCTACACCTTC	CASTQRETDNYGYTF
TRBV6-4	TRBJ2-1	-	many	14	TGTGCCAGCAGTGCGAAGGGGAGCTACAATGAGCAGTTCTTC	CASSAKGSYNEQFF
TRBV6-1	TRBJ1-1	-	-	14	TGTGCCAGCAGTGAAATGTCGGGGAACACTGAAGCTTTCTTT	CASSEMSGNTEAFF
TRBV12-3/TRBV12-4	TRBJ1-4	TRBD1	-	16	TGTGCCAGCAGACAGCCCCCCGGGACAGGGGCCGAAAAACTGTTTTTT	CASRQPPGTGAEKLFF
TRBV7-9	TRBJ2-7	-	-	16	TGTGCCAGCAGCACACGACTCGACAGGACCCCCTACGAGCAGTACTTC	CASSTRLDRTPYEQYF
TRBV6-1	TRBJ2-2	-	-	13	TGTGCCAGCAGTGTCCAACTAGTCCGGGAGCTGTTTTTT	CASSVQLVRELFF
TRBV20-1	TRBJ2-1	TRBD2	-	14	TGCAGTGCTAATTTAGCGGGGGGGCGCAATGAGCAGTTCTTC	CSANLAGGRNEQFF
TRBV14	TRBJ1-1	-	-	15	TGTGCCAGCAGCCGCCTGGCCCATATGAACACTGAAGCTTTCTTT	CASSRLAHMNTEAFF
TRBV12-3/TRBV12-4	TRBJ1-2	-	many	15	TGTGCCAGCAGTTTGGGTTATTTACCGTCGCCTGGCTACACCTTC	CASSLGYLPSPGYTF
TRBV5-1	TRBJ2-7	TRBD1	few	18	TGCGCCAGCAGATTAATGAAGTCGACAGGGCCTCAACCCTACGAGCAGTACTTC	CASRLMKSTGPQPYEQYF
TRBV6-2/TRBV6-3	TRBJ1-5	-	-	13	TGTGCCACGCGTAGGGCGTCGGATCAGCCCCAGCATTTT	CATRRASDQPQHF
TRBV6-5	TRBJ2-3	TRBD1	-	16	TGTGACAGCAGACCGAGGGACAGGGGTGGCACAGATACGCAGTATTTT	CDSRPRDRGGTDTQYF
TRBV6-6	TRBJ2-7	-	many	11	TGTGCCAGCATGTTACAGGGCGAGCAGTACTTC	CASMLQGEQYF
TRBV7-9	TRBJ2-1	-	few	15	TGTGCCAGCAGCCCGAATTTAGGCCCTGGCAATGAGCAGTTCTTC	CASSPNLGPGNEQFF
TRBV12-3/TRBV12-4	TRBJ1-5	-	-	17	TGTGCCAGCAGTTTGGACCCCGGCTCACCCCCAAATCAGCCCCAGCATTTT	CASSLDPGSPPNQPQHF
TRBV2	TRBJ1-4	-	few	15	TGTGCCAGCAGTGACCTCAGCGCAACTAATGAAAAACTGTTTTTT	CASSDLSATNEKLFF
TRBV7-2	TRBJ1-2	-	few	13	TGTGCCAGCAGTAAACGACAGCCCTATGGCTACACCTTC	CASSKRQPYGYTF
TRBV7-9	TRBJ2-5	TRBD2	few	16	TGTGCCAGCAGCTTACCGGGACTACGAGACCAAGAGACCCAGTACTTC	CASSLPGLRDQETQYF
TRBV7-9	TRBJ1-1	-	-	18	TGTGCCAGCAGCTTAGTAGTTTTGGGACACAGGATGAACACTGAAGCTTTCTTT	CASSLVVLGHRMNTEAFF
TRBV11-2	TRBJ2-7	-	-	12	TGTGCCAGCAGGCAACAGCCCTACGAGCAGTACTTC	CASRQQPYEQYF
TRBV5-1	TRBJ2-2	-	-	14	TGCGCCAGCAAATCTTTGGGTAACACCGGGGAGCTGTTTTTT	CASKSLGNTGELFF
TRBV7-9	TRBJ2-3	-	-	16	TGTGCCAGCAGCGGGTACCATGGGAGCAGCACAGATACGCAGTATTTT	CASSGYHGSSTDTQYF
TRBV4-3	TRBJ2-5	-	-	13	TGCGCCAGCAGCCACGAAACCGACGCAGAGCAGTACTTC	CASSHETDAEQYF
TRBV6-2/TRBV6-3	TRBJ2-5	TRBD2	few	17	TGTGCCAGCAGACTTGGGACTAGCGGGGGGCCGAAAGAGACCCAGTACTTC	CASRLGTSGGPKETQYF
TRBV2	TRBJ1-2	-	few	13	TGTGCCAGCAATTACAGGGACGAGCAGAGCTACACCTTC	CASNYRDEQSYTF
TRBV7-2	TRBJ2-2	-	-	15	TGTGCCAGCAGCTTAGCGCTCACGGCCAGCGGGGAGCTGTTTTTT	CASSLALTASGELFF
TRBV14	TRBJ2-3	-	many	15	TGCGCCAGCAGCCAAGACAGGACTAGCACAGATACGCAGTATTTT	CASSQDRTSTDTQYF
TRBV7-8	TRBJ2-1	TRBD2	-	17	TGTGCCAGCAGCCCGGGACTAGCGGCGTCCAAACGGCATGAGCAGTTCTTC	CASSPGLAASKRHEQFF
TRBV7-9	TRBJ1-1	-	-	14	TGTGCCAGCACCCCAACCCCCATGAACACTGAAGCTTTCTTT	CASTPTPMNTEAFF
TRBV27	TRBJ1-4	TRBD1	-	14	TGTGCCAGCAGTCCCTTGGACAGGGGGCGAAAACTGTTTTTT	CASSPLDRGRKLFF